This T cell receptor (beta chain) was observed in a study of cytomegalovirus exposure and HLA in healthy donors. Unmatched junction bases numbered 13, after V lost 1 base and J lost 5 bases. The germline gives CDR1 SQVTM, CDR2 ANQGSEA. This CDR3 has 16 residues. Both 60 Vbeta primers and 13 Jbeta primers went into the PCR. Clones were read by immunoSEQ multiplex PCR, and TCRdb kept only the in-frame ones, dropping some. The sample comprises under 200,000 clones, about four fifths of which are singletons, and about 1.7% rests with the top ten. The sequencing sample was made of PBMCs. This receptor was obtained from a woman aged 18-30 years in good health and CMV-seronegative. The gene calls are TRBV29-1 and TRBJ2-5, with 7 bases lining up with TRBD2. This chain's CDR3 is CSVEGDGGGVWETQYF. The CDR3 DNA reads TGCAGCGTTGAAGGTGATGGTGGGGGGGTCTGGGAGACCCAGTACTTC.